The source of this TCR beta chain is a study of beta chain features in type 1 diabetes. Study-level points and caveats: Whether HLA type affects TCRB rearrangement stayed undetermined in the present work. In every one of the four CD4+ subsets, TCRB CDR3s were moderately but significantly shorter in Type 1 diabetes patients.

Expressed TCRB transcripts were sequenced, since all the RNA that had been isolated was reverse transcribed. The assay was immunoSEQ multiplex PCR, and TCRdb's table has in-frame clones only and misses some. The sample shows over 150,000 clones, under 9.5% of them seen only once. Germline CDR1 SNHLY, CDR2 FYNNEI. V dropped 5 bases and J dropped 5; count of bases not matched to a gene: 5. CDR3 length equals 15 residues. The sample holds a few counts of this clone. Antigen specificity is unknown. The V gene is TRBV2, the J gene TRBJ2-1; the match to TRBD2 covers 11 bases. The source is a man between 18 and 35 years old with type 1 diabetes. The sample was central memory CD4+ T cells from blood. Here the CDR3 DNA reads TGTGCCAGCAGTCCGACTAGCGGGGTAAACAATGAGCAGTTCTTC. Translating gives CASSPTSGVNNEQFF.